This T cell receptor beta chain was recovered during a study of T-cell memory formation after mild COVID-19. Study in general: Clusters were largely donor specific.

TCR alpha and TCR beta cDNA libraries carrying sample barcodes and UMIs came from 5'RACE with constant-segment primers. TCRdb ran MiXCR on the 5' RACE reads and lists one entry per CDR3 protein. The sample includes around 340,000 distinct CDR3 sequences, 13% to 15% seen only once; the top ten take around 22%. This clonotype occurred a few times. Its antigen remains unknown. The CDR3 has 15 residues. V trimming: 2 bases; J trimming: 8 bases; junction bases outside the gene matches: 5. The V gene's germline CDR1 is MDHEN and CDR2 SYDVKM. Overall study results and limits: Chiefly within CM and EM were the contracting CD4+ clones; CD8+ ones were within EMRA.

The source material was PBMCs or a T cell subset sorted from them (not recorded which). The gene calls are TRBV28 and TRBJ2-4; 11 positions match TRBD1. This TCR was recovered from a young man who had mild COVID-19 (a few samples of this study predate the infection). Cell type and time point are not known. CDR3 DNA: TGTGCCAGCAGTTTACGCACGGGACAGGGGGACATTCAGTACTTC. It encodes CASSLRTGQGDIQYF.